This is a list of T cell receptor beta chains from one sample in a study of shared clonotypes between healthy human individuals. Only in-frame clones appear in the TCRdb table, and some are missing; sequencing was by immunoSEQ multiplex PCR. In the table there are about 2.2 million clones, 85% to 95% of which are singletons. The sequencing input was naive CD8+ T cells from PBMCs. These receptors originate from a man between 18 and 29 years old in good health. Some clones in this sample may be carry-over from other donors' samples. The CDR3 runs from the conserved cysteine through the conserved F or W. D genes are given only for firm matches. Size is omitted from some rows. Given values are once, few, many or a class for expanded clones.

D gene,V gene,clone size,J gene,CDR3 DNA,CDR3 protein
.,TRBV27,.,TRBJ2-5,TGTGCCAGCAGTTTGATACAGCAAGAGACCCAGTACTTC,CASSLIQQETQYF
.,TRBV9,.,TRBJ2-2,TGTGCCAGCAGCGTAGGGGGCGACACCGGGGAGCTGTTTTTT,CASSVGGDTGELFF
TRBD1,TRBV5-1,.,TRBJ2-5,TGCGCCAGCAGCTCCAACCCGACAGGGCGCCAAGAGACCCAGTACTTC,CASSSNPTGRQETQYF
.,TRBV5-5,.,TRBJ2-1,TGTGCCAGCAGCTTGTTTCCTAGCGTACACAATGAGCAGTTCTTC,CASSLFPSVHNEQFF
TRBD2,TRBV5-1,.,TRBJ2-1,TGCGCCAGCAGCTTGGCCGTGATGTCTAGCGGACACGAGCAGTTCTTC,CASSLAVMSSGHEQFF
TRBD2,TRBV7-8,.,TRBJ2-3,TGTGCCAGCAGCTCGATAGCGGGGCTCACAGATACGCAGTATTTT,CASSSIAGLTDTQYF
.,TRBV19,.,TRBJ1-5,TGTGCCAGTAGCCCTTTAAATAGCAATCAGCCCCAGCATTTT,CASSPLNSNQPQHF
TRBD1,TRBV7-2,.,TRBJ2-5,TGTGCCAGCAGCCCAGCCCCGGGACAGGGGTTACAGACCCAGTACTTC,CASSPAPGQGLQTQYF
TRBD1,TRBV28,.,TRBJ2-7,TGTGCCAGCAGTTTATATTATCGGACAGGGGGGTCCTACGAGCAGTACTTC,CASSLYYRTGGSYEQYF
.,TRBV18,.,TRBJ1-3,TGTGCCAGCTCACCACCTGAGGTTGGAAACACCATATATTTT,CASSPPEVGNTIYF
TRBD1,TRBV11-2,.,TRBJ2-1,TGTGCCAGCAGCTGGGACAGGAGAGTCTACAATGAGCAGTTCTTC,CASSWDRRVYNEQFF
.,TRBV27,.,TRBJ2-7,TGTGCCAGCAGTTTACGGGACTCCTACGAGCAGTACTTC,CASSLRDSYEQYF
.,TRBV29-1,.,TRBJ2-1,TGCAGCGTTGGAGCTAGCTCCTACAATGAGCAGTTCTTC,CSVGASSYNEQFF
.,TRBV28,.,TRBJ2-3,TGCCGGAAGTTGGGCACAGATACGCAGTATTTT,CRKLGTDTQYF
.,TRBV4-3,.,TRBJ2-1,TGCGCCAGCAGCCAACTGCTTCTGACGGACGATGGGCAGTTCTTC,CASSQLLLTDDGQFF
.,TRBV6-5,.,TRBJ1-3,TGTGCCAGCAGCCGAGGCTCTTCCCCTGGAAACACCATATATTTT,CASSRGSSPGNTIYF
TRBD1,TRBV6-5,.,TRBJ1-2,TGTGCCAGCACCTCACAGGGGACGGGTGGCTACACCTTC,CASTSQGTGGYTF
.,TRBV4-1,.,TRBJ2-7,TGCGCCAGCAGCCAAGATCGGTTGTTCAGCTACGAGCAGTACTTC,CASSQDRLFSYEQYF
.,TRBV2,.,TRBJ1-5,TGTGCCAGCAGGAGGCCTTATAGCAATCAGCCCCAGCATTTT,CASRRPYSNQPQHF
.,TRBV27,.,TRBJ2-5,TGTGCCAGCAGTTCCCTCGGACGGAGAGAGACCCAGTACTTC,CASSSLGRRETQYF
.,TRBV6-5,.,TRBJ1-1,TGTGCCAGCAGTTCCCCTCTGGAAGGGTTGAACACTGAAGCTTTCTTT,CASSSPLEGLNTEAFF
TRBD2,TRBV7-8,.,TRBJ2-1,TGTGCCAGCAGCTTAGTAACTAGACTAGCGGGACAAAATGAGCAGTTCTTC,CASSLVTRLAGQNEQFF
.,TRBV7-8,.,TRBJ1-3,TGTGCCAGCAGTCAGAACTCTGGAAACACCATATATTTT,CASSQNSGNTIYF
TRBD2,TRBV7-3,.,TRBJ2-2,TGTGCCAGCAGCTCCCAGGGAGGGCCCGGGGAGCTGTTTTTT,CASSSQGGPGELFF
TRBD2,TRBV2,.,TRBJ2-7,TGTGCCAGCAGTGAAGATCCAGCGGGAGCAAATCTTTACGAGCAGTACTTC,CASSEDPAGANLYEQYF
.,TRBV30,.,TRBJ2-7,TGTGCCTGGAGTGTGGCACGCTCGGAGCAGTACTTC,CAWSVARSEQYF
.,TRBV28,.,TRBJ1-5,TGTGCCATCCTTAAGGTGGGGTATAGCAATCAGCCCCAGCATTTT,CAILKVGYSNQPQHF
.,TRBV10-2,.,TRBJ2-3,TGCGCCAGCAGCCCCCCTTACACAGATACGCAGTATTTT,CASSPPYTDTQYF
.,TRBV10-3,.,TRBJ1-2,TGTGCCATCAGTTCTCCCGAGCCCCGATATGGCTACACCTTC,CAISSPEPRYGYTF
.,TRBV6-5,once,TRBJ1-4,TGTGCCAGCAGTTACTCGAGAGGGCGCGGAGAAAAACTGTTTTTT,CASSYSRGRGEKLFF
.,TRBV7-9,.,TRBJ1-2,TGTGCCAGCAGCGGCGGGACACCTATTGGCTACACCTTC,CASSGGTPIGYTF
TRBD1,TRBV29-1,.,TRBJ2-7,TGCAGCGTTGAAGGGGACAGGGGGCGTTCCTACGAGCAGTACTTC,CSVEGDRGRSYEQYF
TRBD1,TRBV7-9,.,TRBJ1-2,TGTGCCAGCAGCAGAGACGAGGGGGCGGACCCCCTGGGCTACACCTTC,CASSRDEGADPLGYTF
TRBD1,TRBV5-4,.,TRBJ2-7,TGTGCCAGCAGCCTAGACAGGGGAGCCTACGAGCAGTACTTC,CASSLDRGAYEQYF
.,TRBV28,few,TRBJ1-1,TGTGCCAGCAGTGCCCTTATGAACACTGAAGCTTTCTTT,CASSALMNTEAFF
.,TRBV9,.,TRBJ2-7,TGTGCCAGCAGCGTAGCGGGGACCCACGTTGCCTACGAGCAGTACTTC,CASSVAGTHVAYEQYF
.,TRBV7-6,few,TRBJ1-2,TGTGCCAGCAGCTCAGCCCGGGGGTCGAGAGGCTACACCTTC,CASSSARGSRGYTF
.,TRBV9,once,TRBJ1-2,TGTGCCAGCAGCGTAGGAGCCAGGCCAACCGACTATGGCTACACCTTC,CASSVGARPTDYGYTF
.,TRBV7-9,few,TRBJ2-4,TGTGCCAGCAGCTTAACCCATGGCGGAGAATTAGCCAAAAACATTCAGTACTTC,CASSLTHGGELAKNIQYF
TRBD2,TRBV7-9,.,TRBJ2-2,TGTGCCAGCACCCAACCACTAGCGGGAGGGCCCGGTGGCGGGGAGCTGTTTTTT,CASTQPLAGGPGGGELFF
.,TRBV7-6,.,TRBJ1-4,TGTGCCAGCAGCCAAGGAGGGAGCCCTAATGAAAAACTGTTTTTT,CASSQGGSPNEKLFF
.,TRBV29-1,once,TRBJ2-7,TGCAGCGGAGGGGAGGGGGGCCCTCCCTACGAGCAGTACTTC,CSGGEGGPPYEQYF
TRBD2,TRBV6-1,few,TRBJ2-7,TGTGCCAGCAGTGAGGAAGCGGGACGCCCTTCCTACGAGCAGTACTTC,CASSEEAGRPSYEQYF
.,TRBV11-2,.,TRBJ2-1,TGTGCCAGCAGCAAGAGGGGGGGGTCGGTGGATGAGCAGTTCTTC,CASSKRGGSVDEQFF
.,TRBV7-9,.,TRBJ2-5,TGTGCCAGCAGCGTCACGGCCGAAGAGACCCAGTACTTC,CASSVTAEETQYF
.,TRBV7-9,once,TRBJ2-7,TGTGCCAGCAGCCCCCACGTTGGGGCGCCGGTCGAGCAGTACTTC,CASSPHVGAPVEQYF
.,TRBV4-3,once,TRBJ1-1,TGCGCCAGCAGCCAGAACCAGGGGCGTGAAGCTTTCTTT,CASSQNQGREAFF
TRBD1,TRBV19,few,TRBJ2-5,TGTGCCAGTAGTGTCGACAGGGAAGAGACCCAGTACTTC,CASSVDREETQYF